The next 29 T cell receptor beta chains were all read from a single sample in a study of identical twins. Via MiXCR, TCRdb re-called the 5' RACE reads, giving one row per CDR3 protein. The table lists around 670,000 distinct CDR3 sequences, 5.5% to 7.5% of them singletons. The sequenced sample was naive T cells sorted from blood. These receptor sequences come from a man between 18 and 35 years old in good health.

This clonotype has at least ten counts. DNA of the CDR3: TGCGCCAGCAGCCAAGAGGGGGGGGGCGCTTTCCATGAGCAGTTCTTC. Encoded protein: CASSQEGGGAFHEQFF. The chain has TRBV4-1 and TRBJ2-1; a weak D match, TRBD2 (7 bases). The V gene lost 0 bases and the J gene lost 8 bases, with 17 bases spanning the gap. Germline values: CDR1 MGHRA, CDR2 YSYEKL. This CDR3 is 16 amino acids long.

This clonotype has a count of ten or more. V is TRBV7-8 and J is TRBJ1-1; D gene unclear. The CDR3 is made up of 16 amino acids. V lost 3 bases and J lost 0, with 14 bases in between. Germline CDR1 and CDR2: SGHVS and FQNEAQ. CDR3 DNA: TGTGCCAGCAGCTTCGACCGACCGATCCTGAACACTGAAGCTTTCTTT. Its protein product is CASSFDRPILNTEAFF. Full variable domain (missing parts from reference TRBV7-8 and TRBJ1-1): GAGVSQSPRYKVAKRGQDVALRCDPISGHVSLFWYQQALGQGPEFLTYFQNEAQLDKSGLPSDRFFAERPEGSVSTLKIQRTQQEDSAVYLCASSFDRPILNTEAFFGQGTRLTVV.

This clonotype was found a few times. The V gene is TRBV4-2, the J gene TRBJ2-2, with D uncertain. The germline V gene has CDR1 LGHNA and CDR2 YNFKEQ. This CDR3 region has 13 residues. V gave up 4 bases and J gave up 3 bases, with 6 bases separating them. This CDR3 reads CASSPVYTGELFF. DNA of the CDR3: TGTGCCAGCAGCCCTGTTTACACCGGGGAGCTGTTTTTT.

This clonotype was observed many times. The chain has TRBV20-1 and TRBJ1-2; a weak D match, TRBD1 (5 bases). The CDR3 covers 13 residues. Trimming took 6 bases from V and 4 from J, leaving 15 bases between them. Germline loops: CDR1 DFQATT, CDR2 SNEGSKA (reference sequence). The CDR3 reads CSAQGRPLYGYTF. In nucleotides, the CDR3 is TGCAGTGCCCAGGGACGGCCTCTCTATGGCTACACCTTC.

This clonotype was counted a few times. The DNA of the CDR3 is TGTGCCAGCAGCAAGGAGGTCCAGCGAAGGAATGAGCAGTTCTTC. It specifies CASSKEVQRRNEQFF. The J gene is TRBJ2-1, the V gene TRBV5-4; D may be TRBD2 (5 bases). From germline, CDR1 is SGHNT and CDR2 YYREEE (reference sequence). The CDR3 runs to 15 residues. V was trimmed by 4 bases and J by 7 bases, leaving 18 bases between them.

This clonotype was observed a handful of times. The V call is TRBV5-1, the J call TRBJ2-1; 8 bases map to TRBD1. The CDR3 runs to 17 residues. Germline V lookup: CDR1 SGHRS, CDR2 YFSETQ. Trimming took 2 bases from V and 8 from J; bases not matched to a gene: 15. CDR3 sequence: CASSLTSQGVRGDEQFF. The CDR3 nucleotides read TGCGCCAGCAGCTTAACCTCACAGGGGGTCCGAGGCGATGAGCAGTTCTTC.

This clonotype has more than one count but fewer than ten. J is TRBJ2-5 and V is TRBV28, with 10 positions matching TRBD1. Germline CDR1 and CDR2: MDHEN and SYDVKM. This CDR3 has 15 residues. With V trimmed by 8 bases and J by 5 bases, 11 bases remained unmatched. CDR3 region: CASGDDRGLSETQYF. Here the CDR3 DNA reads TGTGCCAGCGGAGACGACAGGGGGCTTTCGGAGACCCAGTACTTC.

There are a few counts of this clonotype. The chain links TRBV7-3 to TRBJ2-3, with 13 bases lining up with TRBD2. The CDR3 covers 16 residues. Germline CDR1 is SGHTA and CDR2 is FQGTGA. V lost 5 bases to trimming and J lost 4 bases; unmatched junction nucleotides: 6. The CDR3 loop reads CASSTGLAGDADTQYF. The DNA of the CDR3 is TGTGCCAGCAGCACCGGACTAGCGGGAGATGCAGATACGCAGTATTTT. The entire variable domain, with the rest obtained from reference TRBV7-3 and TRBJ2-3, is as follows: GAGVSQTPSNKVTEKGKYVELRCDPISGHTALYWYRQSLGQGPEFLIYFQGTGAADDSGLPNDRFFAVRPEGSVSTLKIQRTERGDSAVYLCASSTGLAGDADTQYFGPGTRLTVL.

This clonotype was seen many times. The chain uses TRBV7-9 and TRBJ2-1, with D maybe TRBD2 (6 bases). The CDR3 spans 15 residues. Germline loops: CDR1 SEHNR, CDR2 FQNEAQ (reference sequence). Trimming took 6 bases from V and 9 from J, leaving 21 bases between them. The CDR3 sequence is CASSSAREVGGEQFF. CDR3 in DNA: TGTGCCAGCAGTTCCGCCAGGGAGGTGGGGGGTGAGCAGTTCTTC.

In its sample, this clonotype was seen many times. The CDR3: CASSEIGGPLDTQYF. The CDR3 DNA follows: TGTGCCAGCAGCGAGATTGGGGGGCCGCTCGATACGCAGTATTTT. The chain has TRBV7-9 and TRBJ2-3, with D perhaps given as TRBD1 or TRBD2 (6 bases each). Germline V gene data show CDR1 as SEHNR and CDR2 as FQNEAQ (reference sequence). The CDR3 is made up of 15 amino acids. Trimming removed 5 bases from V and 6 bases from J, with 18 bases in between.

Many counts were recorded for this clonotype. The V gene is TRBV20-1, the J gene TRBJ2-1; 10 positions agree with TRBD2. The CDR3 is made up of 16 amino acids. From germline, CDR1 is DFQATT and CDR2 SNEGSKA (reference sequence). V was pared by 3 bases and J by 0 bases, with 5 bases of the junction left unmatched. CDR3 coding DNA: TGCAGTGCTAGTGTAGCTAGCGGGAGCTCCTACAATGAGCAGTTCTTC. Translation gives CSASVASGSSYNEQFF.

This clonotype was picked up many times. The V call is TRBV12-3 or TRBV12-4, the J call TRBJ1-2; D gene unclear. The CDR3 is 14 amino acids. Trimming took off 1 base at V and 0 bases at J, with 6 bases between the two ends. The CDR3 nucleotides read TGTGCCAGCAGTTTAGGGAGCACTAACTATGGCTACACCTTC. Amino acid sequence: CASSLGSTNYGYTF.

In its sample, this clonotype was seen many times. CDR3 in amino acids: CASSLIATQAETQYF. The CDR3 DNA reads TGCGCCAGCAGCTTGATCGCGACACAAGCAGAGACCCAGTACTTC. This chain uses TRBV5-1 with TRBJ2-5; no firm D call. Per germline, CDR1 SGHRS and CDR2 YFSETQ. V was trimmed by 1 base and J by 4 bases, leaving 14 bases between them. This CDR3 region has 15 residues.

This clonotype was found a few times. This sequence joins TRBV14 and TRBJ2-3, with D perhaps assigned TRBD1 or TRBD2 (5 bases each). The CDR3 has 13 amino acids. The V gene lost 4 bases and the J gene lost 5 bases, with 10 bases spanning the gap. Germline V gene sequence: CDR1 SGHDN, CDR2 FVKESK. Here the CDR3 DNA reads TGTGCCAGCAGCCCCCGGGGCCAAGATACGCAGTATTTT. Its protein product is CASSPRGQDTQYF.

This chain links TRBV19 with TRBJ2-3, with D perhaps matching TRBD2 (5 bases). CDR1 and CDR2 (germline): LNHDA, SQIVND (reference sequence). Trimming cost V 3 bases and J 0 bases, with 10 bases left between them. CDR3 length equals 15 residues. CDR3 region: CASSMTGISTDTQYF. The CDR3, as DNA: TGTGCCAGTAGTATGACCGGGATTAGCACAGATACGCAGTATTTT.

J is TRBJ2-7 and V is TRBV15, with 9 bases aligning to TRBD1. This CDR3 is 13 amino acids long. The ends lost 9 bases at V and 5 bases at J; junction bases unmatched: 8. From germline, CDR1 is LNHNV and CDR2 YYDKDF (reference sequence). CDR3 nucleotides: TGTGCCACGCTACAGGGGGCGAGGGACGAGCAGTACTTC. This codes for CATLQGARDEQYF.

A word on this clonotype: A much larger clone is a single base away; this may be a read error. The chain has TRBV5-1 and TRBJ2-1; 7 bases line up with TRBD2. Trimming removed 3 bases from V and 0 bases from J; junction bases left unmatched: 3. Germline values: CDR1 SGHRS, CDR2 YFSETQ. The CDR3 runs 15 residues. CDR3 region: CASSSVAGSYNEQFF. The DNA for the CDR3 is TGCGCCAGCAGCTCAGTAGCGGGCTCCTACAATGAGCAGTTCTTC.

This clonotype has at least ten counts. V gene TRBV9 combines with J gene TRBJ2-7; 8 nucleotides match TRBD2. V gave up 3 bases and J gave up 6 bases; unmatched junction bases: 5. Looked up from germline, CDR1 is SGDLS and CDR2 is YYNGEE. The CDR3 runs 13 residues. DNA of the CDR3: TGTGCCAGCAGCGGACGGGAGGGCCCCGAGCAGTACTTC. Its protein is CASSGREGPEQYF.

This clonotype was seen only a few times. This chain joins TRBV7-7 and TRBJ2-1; no firm D call. V lost 1 base and J lost 2, with 9 bases in between. The CDR3 extends over 15 amino acids. From germline, CDR1 is SSHAT and CDR2 FNYEAQ (reference sequence). The CDR3 protein is CASSLEQSTYNEQFF. DNA for the CDR3: TGTGCCAGCAGCTTAGAACAGTCTACCTACAATGAGCAGTTCTTC.

Written as DNA, the CDR3 is TGCAGCGCACTTGGGGGACTAGCGAGTGTCGATGAGCAGTTCTTC. It codes for CSALGGLASVDEQFF. The rearrangement joins TRBV29-1 to TRBJ2-1; 10 bases line up with TRBD2. This CDR3 spans 15 amino acids. Germline assignment: CDR1 SQVTM and CDR2 ANQGSEA. Trimming cost V 7 bases and J 8 bases; bases outside gene matches: 14.

Many counts were recorded for this clonotype. This rearrangement joins TRBV5-1 to TRBJ1-1, with 8 bases lining up with TRBD1. This CDR3 is built from 14 residues. In germline, CDR1 is SGHRS, CDR2 YFSETQ. V shed 4 bases, J shed 6 bases, and the junction held 8 bases outside the gene matches. CDR3: CASSGGQGRAEAFF. CDR3 DNA sequence: TGCGCCAGCAGCGGTGGACAGGGCCGGGCTGAAGCTTTCTTT.

This chain uses TRBV12-3 or TRBV12-4 with TRBJ2-1; D ambiguous. CDR3 size: 15 residues. V was shortened by 4 bases and J by 0 bases, with 10 bases between the two germline ends. The CDR3 reads CASSYRKSSYNEQFF. As DNA, the CDR3 is TGTGCCAGCAGTTATCGGAAAAGCTCCTACAATGAGCAGTTCTTC.

This clonotype was seen a few times. The chain recombines TRBV3-1 with TRBJ1-2; D is undetermined. The CDR3 length is 14 residues. V lost 0 bases, J lost 5 bases, and 10 bases lay in between. Germline-derived CDR1 and CDR2 are LGHDT and YNNKEL (reference sequence). The chain's CDR3 is CASSQDVVQYGYTF. DNA for the CDR3: TGTGCCAGCAGCCAAGATGTGGTTCAGTATGGCTACACCTTC. The complete variable domain, with remaining parts taken from reference TRBV3-1 and TRBJ1-2, reads DTAVSQTPKYLVTQMGNDKSIKCEQNLGHDTMYWYKQDSKKFLKIMFSYNNKELIINETVPNRFSPKSPDKAHLNLHINSLELGDSAVYFCASSQDVVQYGYTFGSGTRLTVV.

This clonotype has a handful of counts. V gene TRBV4-3 combines with J gene TRBJ1-2, with D perhaps TRBD1 (6 bases). Trimming pared 3 bases from V and 2 bases from J, leaving 7 bases between. CDR1 and CDR2 from the germline V gene are LGHNA and YSLEER. The CDR3 is 13 amino acids. CDR3 sequence: CASSHGQNYGYTF. In DNA form, the CDR3 reads TGCGCCAGCAGCCACGGACAGAACTATGGCTACACCTTC.

About this clonotype itself: This may arise from a read error, as a much more abundant clone is one base away. The CDR3 reads CASRLRTSGTDMQYF. The CDR3 region has the DNA TGTGCCAGCAGGCTACGGACTAGCGGCACAGATATGCAGTATTTT. This chain uses TRBV11-2 with TRBJ2-3; TRBD2 aligns across 10 bases. Germline V lookup: CDR1 SGHAT, CDR2 FQNNGV. This CDR3 region has 15 residues. The whole variable domain, filled in from reference TRBV11-2 and TRBJ2-3, reads EAGVAQSPRYKIIEKRQSVAFWCNPISGHATLYWYQQILGQGPKLLIQFQNNGVVDDSQLPKDRFSAERLKGVDSTLKIQPAKLEDSAVYLCASRLRTSGTDMQYFGPGTRLTVL.

The rearrangement uses TRBV28 and TRBJ2-6, with D possibly being TRBD2 (5 bases). The CDR3 length is 16 residues. V was trimmed by 5 bases and J by 0 bases, leaving 11 bases between them. The germline V gene has CDR1 MDHEN and CDR2 SYDVKM. CDR3 DNA: TGTGCCAGCAGTCCCGTCCGGGGCTCTGGGGCCAACGTCCTGACTTTC. It specifies CASSPVRGSGANVLTF.

This clonotype was seen repeatedly, ten times or more. The rearrangement links TRBV7-2 to TRBJ2-4; no definite D call. Trimming took off 3 bases at V and 0 bases at J, with 6 bases between the two ends. Germline-derived CDR1 and CDR2 are SGHTA and FQGNSA. The CDR3 is made up of 14 amino acids. CDR3 protein: CASSFGLAKNIQYF. CDR3 nucleotides: TGTGCCAGCAGCTTCGGTCTAGCCAAAAACATTCAGTACTTC.

In its sample, this clonotype was seen many times. The chain carries TRBV12-3 or TRBV12-4 and TRBJ2-2, with D hard to call. This CDR3 region has 14 residues. Trimming shortened V by 6 bases and J by 6 bases, and 14 bases separated the two germline ends. CDR3 bases: TGTGCCAGCAGCTTTGGCTCAAGAGCCGGGGAGCTGTTTTTT. Protein: CASSFGSRAGELFF.

The chain recombines TRBV12-5 with TRBJ2-2, with 7 bases matching TRBD2. V shed 6 bases, J shed 1 base, and the junction held 11 bases outside the gene matches. The CDR3 is made up of 17 amino acids. In germline, CDR1 is LGHNT, CDR2 FRNRAP. The DNA of the CDR3 is TGTGCTAGTGGAAGCCCCGGGTTAGCGGGGAACACCGGGGAGCTGTTTTTT. The encoded protein is CASGSPGLAGNTGELFF.